This note documents a single T cell receptor (beta chain) sequence. This clonotype was recorded a few times. The antigen this receptor binds is unknown. No qualities accompany the bases; no much larger clone lies one base away. Sample treatment or condition, as interpreted from the label and publication: live attenuated yellow fever vaccine strain. At each blood-draw timepoint, two biological replicates of bulk PBMCs were obtained. A standard Ficoll-Paque protocol was used to isolate PBMCs from peripheral blood. RNA was extracted with TriZol from bulk PBMCs, CD4 and CD8 fractions, and dextramer-positive and dextramer-negative fractions. The data were taken from a study of T cells after yellow fever vaccination (dated by TCRdb to about 2019). Broadly, across the study: Libraries from fractions with low cell numbers were prepared with the SMART-Seq v4 Ultra Low Input RNA kit. The cohort comprised two healthy male donors, one aged 18 to 30 and one aged 30 to 40 years. Blood was collected at multiple timepoints before and after primary and secondary immunization, and bulk PBMC replicates and cell subsets were isolated. Bulk TCR alpha and beta repertoires were sequenced longitudinally to track T-cell clones before and after primary and booster YFV17D yellow fever vaccination. Points the paper makes about the study in general: After the booster, most of the clones that had expanded following primary vaccination were detected again (96% of CD4 and around nine tenths of CD8), which suggests that memory was broadly maintained. A small fraction of clonotypes appeared in both the CD4 and CD8 compartments, likely as a result of convergent recombination. Only a couple of donors were included in the study, so the extent to which the findings can be generalized is limited. Compared with the primary T-cell response, the secondary T-cell response was weaker but faster, peaking on day 5 rather than day 15. Computational filtering was required because FACS-sorted repertoires could contain abundant contaminating clonotypes from the bulk population.

V is cut by 2 bases and J by 4 bases, and the space between the germline ends is 12 bases. Its CDR3 holds 13 amino acids, cysteine through phenylalanine. The only DNA kept is the CDR3, 39 bases in frame from the first base. For CDR1 and CDR2, the germline V gene (reference sequence) lists DFQATT and SNEGSKA. TCR cDNA was synthesized by 5'RACE template switching, which introduced a universal primer site and unique molecular identifiers. cDNA synthesis was primed from both the TCR alpha and TCR beta constant segments. Two PCR steps were used to amplify libraries, with sample barcodes and sequencing adapters being added in the second step. Sequencing of libraries was done on Illumina HiSeq 2500 (2x100 bp) or NovaSeq (2x150 bp). Concerning the study's data processing: MIGEC handled demultiplexing of reads and collapsing into UMI consensus sequences, while MiXCR performed V(D)J alignment. Vaccine-responding clonotypes were defined with edgeR using replicate PBMC samples, requiring FDR below 0.01 and a log2 fold change above 5 up to day 15. CD4 or CD8 identity was assigned to each bulk clonotype according to whether the clonotype was present at higher abundance in the sequenced CD4 repertoire or the sequenced CD8 repertoire. TCRdb passed the public sequencing reads through fastp at Q25 and MiXCR, retaining productive beta sequences. Every entry covers one CDR3 protein and lists the most common genes and DNA from its rows. The V and J calls and clone size are TCRdb's, not the authors'. Recorded for this sample are 500,000 to 700,000 distinct CDR3 sequences; over 15% of them occurred a single time. The ten biggest clones cover roughly an eighth of the sample.

The sample consisted of PBMCs, taken 15 days after the yellow fever booster vaccination. The chain couples TRBV20-1 to TRBJ2-7; TRBD2 could be the D gene, as 6 bases match. The sequence was collected from a man under 40 who received the YFV17D yellow fever vaccine. The CDR3 region: CSARRGKGYEQYF. The DNA sequence is as follows: TGCAGTGCTAGACGGGGGAAGGGGTACGAGCAGTACTTC.